This T cell receptor (beta chain) appears in the sequencing data of a study of T cells in narcolepsy. Regarding the study as a whole: Blood of same and different patients, but not healthy controls, reportedly held recurring autoreactive clonotypes. Some memory CD4+ repertoires had no autoreactive clone sequences.

Trimming pared 6 bases from V and 0 bases from J, leaving 11 bases between. The CDR3 has 15 residues. Germline CDR1 is ENHRY and CDR2 is SYGVKD. Profiling relied on immunoSEQ multiplex PCR, and the TCRdb table lists in-frame clones only, not all of them. The repertoire consists of some 30,000 clones, with about 87% occurring once and the leading ten covering about 0.88%. This clone appeared once. Its antigen is currently unknown. The source of this sequence is a human donor in good health. The chain uses TRBV10-3 and TRBJ2-2; D possibly corresponds to TRBD1 (5 bases). Sequencing was carried out using memory (CD45RA-) CD4+ T cells from blood. The CDR3 spells CAIRILQANTGELFF. The CDR3 DNA follows: TGTGCCATCAGGATCCTACAGGCGAACACCGGGGAGCTGTTTTTT.